These 19 T cell receptor beta chains share one sample of origin, sequenced in a study of shared clonotypes between healthy human individuals. TCRdb's table, derived via immunoSEQ multiplex PCR, lists solely in-frame clones and lacks some. The repertoire holds 1.6 million or so clones, with about 96% as singletons. The sample was naive CD4+ T cells sorted from blood. Subset given: CD45RA+ positively selected. The receptors stem from a young man in good health.

This chain joins TRBV6-1 and TRBJ2-7; D possibly corresponds to TRBD2 (6 bases). Germline assignment: CDR1 MNHNS and CDR2 SASEGT. The CDR3 runs to 10 residues. The ends were cut back, 11 bases at V and 3 bases at J, with 8 bases in the middle. The chain's CDR3 is CAGGIYEQYF. The CDR3 coding sequence is TGTGCCGGCGGGATCTACGAGCAGTACTTC.

The rearrangement uses TRBV5-1 and TRBJ1-4, with D tentatively TRBD1 (6 bases). Germline V gives CDR1 SGHRS, CDR2 YFSETQ. The germline V and J ends were trimmed by 3 bases and 1 base, with 7 bases remaining between them. The CDR3 totals 14 residues. CDR3 coding DNA: TGCGCCAGCAGCTCACAGGGAACTAATGAAAAACTGTTTTTT. Protein product: CASSSQGTNEKLFF.

The table lists this clone with a count of one. The chain links TRBV5-1 to TRBJ1-5; 7 bases are a match to TRBD1. Unmatched junction bases numbered 4, after V lost 4 bases and J lost 3 bases. Germline assignment: CDR1 SGHRS and CDR2 YFSETQ. The CDR3 spans 14 residues. This chain's CDR3 is CASSPGQDNQPQHF. DNA of the CDR3: TGCGCCAGCAGCCCAGGACAGGACAATCAGCCCCAGCATTTT.

The chain links TRBV27 to TRBJ2-7, with a weak D call TRBD1 (5 bases). Trimming stripped 4 bases from V and 5 bases from J, with 12 bases between. The germline V gene encodes CDR1 MNHEY and CDR2 SMNVEV (reference sequence). The length of the CDR3 is 13 residues. CDR3 sequence (DNA): TGTGCCAGCAGTTATGCCAGGGTAGACGAGCAGTACTTC. It yields the protein CASSYARVDEQYF.

V usage is TRBV15 and J usage is TRBJ2-5; 9 bases are a match to TRBD1. Germline V CDR1 and CDR2: LNHNV, YYDKDF (reference sequence). The V and J ends lost 1 base and 12 bases, in that order; junction bases with no gene match: 12. The CDR3 extends over 15 amino acids. CDR3: CATSRGGQGQNSEYF. Written as DNA, the CDR3 is TGTGCCACCAGCAGAGGGGGACAGGGCCAAAACTCGGAGTACTTC.

V and J are TRBV19 and TRBJ2-7, with D possibly matching TRBD2 (5 bases). Germline V gene sequence: CDR1 LNHDA, CDR2 SQIVND (reference sequence). The germline V and J ends were trimmed by 4 bases and 2 bases, with 9 bases remaining between them. This CDR3 spans 13 amino acids. The CDR3 protein is CASSRESTYEQYF. CDR3 bases: TGTGCCAGTAGTAGGGAGAGCACCTACGAGCAGTACTTC.

The chain is built from TRBV4-2 and TRBJ2-1; TRBD2 matches 9 bases. The CDR3 is 16 amino acids. With 4 bases clipped from V and 8 bases from J, the junction kept 12 bases outside the gene matches. Germline CDR1 LGHNA, CDR2 YNFKEQ. CDR3 nucleotides: TGTGCCAGCAGCCCGAGGTCGGCGGGAGGGCCTTATGAGCAGTTCTTC. It codes for CASSPRSAGGPYEQFF.

In DNA form, the CDR3 reads TGTGCCAGCACTTCGCCCCAGGGTCAGACCCAGTACTTC. It specifies CASTSPQGQTQYF. The rearrangement joins TRBV18 to TRBJ2-5; weak D call: TRBD1 (5 bases). The CDR3 length is 13 residues. Germline V gives CDR1 KGHSH, CDR2 LQKENI. V was trimmed by 8 bases and J by 6 bases, leaving 16 bases between them.

CDR3: CASSPAGASSNQPQHF. For the CDR3, the DNA is TGCGCCAGCAGCCCCGCGGGGGCCAGTAGCAATCAGCCCCAGCATTTT. The rearrangement links TRBV5-1 to TRBJ1-5; D may be TRBD1 (6 bases). The length of the CDR3 is 16 residues. CDR1 and CDR2 from the germline V gene are SGHRS and YFSETQ. V gave up 4 bases and J gave up 0 bases, with 14 bases separating them. Combining the CDR3 with reference TRBV5-1 and TRBJ1-5 gives the whole variable domain KAGVTQTPRYLIKTRGQQVTLSCSPISGHRSVSWYQQTPGQGLQFLFEYFSETQRNKGNFPGRFSGRQFSNSRSEMNVSTLELGDSALYLCASSPAGASSNQPQHFGDGTRLSIL.

The chain recombines TRBV5-4 with TRBJ2-7, with D unclear. The CDR3 has 15 residues. The germline V gene encodes CDR1 SGHNT and CDR2 YYREEE (reference sequence). V was shortened by 4 bases and J by 1 base, with 15 bases between the two germline ends. CDR3: CASSPETARSYEQYF. CDR3 in DNA: TGTGCCAGCAGCCCCGAGACCGCCCGTTCCTACGAGCAGTACTTC.

This rearrangement joins TRBV6-1 to TRBJ1-5; the D is unclear. The germline V gene encodes CDR1 MNHNS and CDR2 SASEGT. V was trimmed by 0 bases and J by 6 bases, leaving 6 bases between them. The CDR3 extends over 13 amino acids. As DNA, the CDR3 is TGTGCCAGCAGTGAAGCGATGGCTCAGCCCCAGCATTTT. It is translated as CASSEAMAQPQHF.

The chain recombines TRBV5-1 with TRBJ2-3; D tentatively fits TRBD1 or TRBD2 (5 bases each). This CDR3 region has 18 residues. Germline V lookup: CDR1 SGHRS, CDR2 YFSETQ. V lost 0 bases and J lost 0, with 17 bases in between. The CDR3 reads CASSLATSRGSSTDTQYF. CDR3 nucleotides: TGCGCCAGCAGCTTGGCCACGTCGAGGGGTTCCAGCACAGATACGCAGTATTTT.

The V call is TRBV18, the J call TRBJ2-1; D gene unclear. The CDR3 spans 14 residues. The V and J ends lost 3 bases and 5 bases respectively, with 11 bases between them. CDR1 is KGHSH, CDR2 LQKENI, per germline. The CDR3 reads CASSPPSHNNEQFF. CDR3 in DNA: TGTGCCAGCTCACCTCCCTCACACAACAATGAGCAGTTCTTC.

The V and J genes are TRBV7-8 and TRBJ2-5, with 12 nucleotides matching TRBD2. CDR3 length: 14 residues. With 4 bases clipped from V and 7 bases from J, the junction kept 4 bases outside the gene matches. The V gene's germline CDR1 is SGHVS and CDR2 FQNEAQ. The CDR3 reads CASSWTSGTGTQYF. CDR3 sequence (DNA): TGTGCCAGCAGCTGGACTAGCGGGACCGGGACCCAGTACTTC.

The CDR3, as DNA: TGTGCCAGCAGCTTAGGGCGGCAGAACGCCTACGAGCAGTACTTC. Encoded protein: CASSLGRQNAYEQYF. The gene calls are TRBV7-2 and TRBJ2-7, with D hard to call. In germline, CDR1 is SGHTA, CDR2 FQGNSA. The CDR3 loop spans 15 amino acids. V lost 1 base to trimming and J lost 2 bases, with 12 bases between them.

J is TRBJ2-7 and V is TRBV6-1; D might be TRBD1 (6 bases). V lost 7 bases to trimming and J lost 6 bases, with 22 bases between them. Germline lookup yields CDR1 MNHNS and CDR2 SASEGT. CDR3 length equals 15 residues. CDR3 amino acids: CASTPRQARSSEQYF. CDR3 nucleotides: TGTGCCAGCACCCCCCGACAGGCCCGTAGCTCCGAGCAGTACTTC.

The J gene is TRBJ2-5, the V gene TRBV29-1, with 7 bases fitting TRBD2. There are 12 residues in the CDR3. V shed 7 bases, J shed 9 bases, and the junction held 11 bases outside the gene matches. CDR1 and CDR2 from the germline V gene are SQVTM and ANQGSEA. The CDR3 here is CSGGGREVPQYF. In DNA, the CDR3 is TGCAGCGGGGGGGGACGGGAGGTCCCCCAGTACTTC.

This clone showed up just once. The chain employs TRBV28 and TRBJ2-1; 9 positions match TRBD2. The CDR3 length is 14 residues. Germline V gene sequence: CDR1 MDHEN, CDR2 SYDVKM. Unmatched junction bases numbered 6, after V lost 5 bases and J lost 7 bases. CDR3 region: CASSLAGLTNEQFF. In DNA form, the CDR3 reads TGTGCCAGCAGTCTAGCGGGACTAACAAATGAGCAGTTCTTC.

V usage is TRBV7-2 and J usage is TRBJ1-1; tentative D call: TRBD1 (5 bases). Per the germline V gene, CDR1 is SGHTA and CDR2 is FQGNSA. The CDR3 totals 14 residues. V lost 1 base, J lost 5 bases, and 11 bases lay in between. The CDR3 loop is CASSLGLSGTEAFF. Written as DNA, the CDR3 is TGTGCCAGCAGCTTAGGGTTATCAGGGACTGAAGCTTTCTTT.